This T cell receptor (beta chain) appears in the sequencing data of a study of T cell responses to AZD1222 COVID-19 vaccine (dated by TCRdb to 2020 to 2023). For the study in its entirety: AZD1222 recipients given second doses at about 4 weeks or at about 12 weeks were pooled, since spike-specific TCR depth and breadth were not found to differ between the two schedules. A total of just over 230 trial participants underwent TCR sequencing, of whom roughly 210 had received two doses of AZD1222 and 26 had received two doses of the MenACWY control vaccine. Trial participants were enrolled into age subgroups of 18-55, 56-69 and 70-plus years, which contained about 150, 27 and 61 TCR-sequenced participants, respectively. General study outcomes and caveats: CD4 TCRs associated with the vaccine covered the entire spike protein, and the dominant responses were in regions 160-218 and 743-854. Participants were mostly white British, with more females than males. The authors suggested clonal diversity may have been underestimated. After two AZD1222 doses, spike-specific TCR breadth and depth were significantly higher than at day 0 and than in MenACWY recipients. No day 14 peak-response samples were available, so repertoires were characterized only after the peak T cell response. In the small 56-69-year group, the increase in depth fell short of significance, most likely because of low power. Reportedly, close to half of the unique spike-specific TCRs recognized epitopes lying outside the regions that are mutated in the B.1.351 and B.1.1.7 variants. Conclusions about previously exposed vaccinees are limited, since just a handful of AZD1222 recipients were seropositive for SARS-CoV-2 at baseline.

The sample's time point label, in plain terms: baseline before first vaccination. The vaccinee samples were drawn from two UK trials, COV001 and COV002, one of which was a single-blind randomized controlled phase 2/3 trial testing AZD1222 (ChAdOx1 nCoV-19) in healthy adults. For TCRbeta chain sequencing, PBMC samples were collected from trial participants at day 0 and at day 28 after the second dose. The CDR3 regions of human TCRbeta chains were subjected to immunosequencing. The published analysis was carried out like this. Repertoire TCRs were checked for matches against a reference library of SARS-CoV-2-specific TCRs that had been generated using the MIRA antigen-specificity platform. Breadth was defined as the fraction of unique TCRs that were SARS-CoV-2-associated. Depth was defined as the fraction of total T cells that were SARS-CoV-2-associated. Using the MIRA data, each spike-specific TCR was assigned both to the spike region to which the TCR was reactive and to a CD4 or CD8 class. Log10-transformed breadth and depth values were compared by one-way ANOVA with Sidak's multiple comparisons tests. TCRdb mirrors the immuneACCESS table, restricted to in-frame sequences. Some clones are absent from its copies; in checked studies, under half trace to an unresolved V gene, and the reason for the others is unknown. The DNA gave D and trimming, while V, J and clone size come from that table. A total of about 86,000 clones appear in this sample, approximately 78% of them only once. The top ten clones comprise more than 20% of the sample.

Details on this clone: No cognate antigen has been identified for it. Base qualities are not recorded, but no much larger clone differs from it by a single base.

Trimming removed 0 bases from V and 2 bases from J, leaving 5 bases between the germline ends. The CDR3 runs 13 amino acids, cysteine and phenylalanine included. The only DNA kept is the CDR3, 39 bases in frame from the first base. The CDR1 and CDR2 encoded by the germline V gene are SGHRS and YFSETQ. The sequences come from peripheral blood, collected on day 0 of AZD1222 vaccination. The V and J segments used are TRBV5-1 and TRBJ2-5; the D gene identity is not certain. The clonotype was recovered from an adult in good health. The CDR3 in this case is CASSLAVQETQYF. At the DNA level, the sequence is TGCGCCAGCAGCTTGGCCGTTCAAGAGACCCAGTACTTC.